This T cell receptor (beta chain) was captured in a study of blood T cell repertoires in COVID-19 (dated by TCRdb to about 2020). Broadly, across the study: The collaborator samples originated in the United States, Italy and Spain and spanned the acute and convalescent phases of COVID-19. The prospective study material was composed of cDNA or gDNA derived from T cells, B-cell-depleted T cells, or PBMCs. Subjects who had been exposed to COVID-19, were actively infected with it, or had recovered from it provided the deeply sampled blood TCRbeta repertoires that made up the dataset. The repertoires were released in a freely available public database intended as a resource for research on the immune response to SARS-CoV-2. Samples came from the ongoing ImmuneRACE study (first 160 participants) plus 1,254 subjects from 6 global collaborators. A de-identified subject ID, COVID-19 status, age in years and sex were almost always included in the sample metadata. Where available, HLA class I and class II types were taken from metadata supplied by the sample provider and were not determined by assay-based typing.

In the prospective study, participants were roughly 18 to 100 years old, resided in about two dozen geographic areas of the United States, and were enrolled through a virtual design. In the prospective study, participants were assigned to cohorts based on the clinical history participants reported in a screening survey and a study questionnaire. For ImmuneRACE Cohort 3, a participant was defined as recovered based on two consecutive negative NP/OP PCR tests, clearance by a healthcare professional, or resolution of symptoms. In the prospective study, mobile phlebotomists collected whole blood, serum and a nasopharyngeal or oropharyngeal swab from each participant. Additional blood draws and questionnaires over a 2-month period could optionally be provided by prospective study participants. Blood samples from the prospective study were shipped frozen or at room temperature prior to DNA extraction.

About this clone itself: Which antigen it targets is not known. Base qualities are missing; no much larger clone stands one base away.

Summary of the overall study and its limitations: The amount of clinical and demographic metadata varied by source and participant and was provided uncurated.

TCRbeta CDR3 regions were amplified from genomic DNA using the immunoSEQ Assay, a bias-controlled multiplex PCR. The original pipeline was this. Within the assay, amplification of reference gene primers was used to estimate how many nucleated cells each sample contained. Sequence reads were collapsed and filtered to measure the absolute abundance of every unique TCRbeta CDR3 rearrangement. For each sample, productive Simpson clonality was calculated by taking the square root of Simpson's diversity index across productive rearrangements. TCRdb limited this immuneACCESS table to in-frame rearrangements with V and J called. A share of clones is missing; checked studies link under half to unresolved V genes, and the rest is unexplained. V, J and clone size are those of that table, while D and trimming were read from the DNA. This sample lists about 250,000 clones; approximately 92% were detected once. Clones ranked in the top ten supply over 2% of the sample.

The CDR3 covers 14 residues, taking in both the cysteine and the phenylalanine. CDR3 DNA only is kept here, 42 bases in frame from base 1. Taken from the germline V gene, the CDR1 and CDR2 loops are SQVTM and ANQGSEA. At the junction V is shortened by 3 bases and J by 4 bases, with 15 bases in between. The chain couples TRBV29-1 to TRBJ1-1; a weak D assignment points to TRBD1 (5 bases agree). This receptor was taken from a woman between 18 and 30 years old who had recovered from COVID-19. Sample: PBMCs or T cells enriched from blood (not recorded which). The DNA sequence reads TGCAGCGTTGAGGTAGCAGGGAACGTCACTGAAGCTTTCTTT. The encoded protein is CSVEVAGNVTEAFF.